This T cell receptor beta chain emerged from a study of cytomegalovirus exposure and HLA in healthy donors. Germline V gene data show CDR1 as SQVTM and CDR2 as ANQGSEA. The CDR3 sequence is 14 residues long. V was pared by 5 bases and J by 10 bases, with 13 bases of the junction left unmatched. PCR involved 60 Vbeta and 13 Jbeta primers. Some clones are missing from TCRdb's copy, which holds only in-frame ones; the method was immunoSEQ multiplex PCR. This table holds about 160,000 clones, about four fifths found once. This clone was counted between two and nine times. This TCR came from a male donor in good health and CMV-seropositive. Sequencing was performed on PBMCs. The chain uses TRBV29-1 and TRBJ1-4; 7 bases match TRBD1. CDR3 DNA: TGCAGCGTTTTCGACAGGGAACGGGGGGGAAAACTGTTTTTT. Its protein product is CSVFDRERGGKLFF.